This paragraph reports one T cell receptor beta chain. This clonotype was counted a few times. The clone's antigen remains unknown. Base qualities are not recorded, but no much larger clone differs from it by a single base. This entry is derived from a study of breast tumors, draining lymph nodes, adjacent tissues (TCRdb year 2016). Background for the entire study: The study compared TCR beta repertoires across tumor, adjacent nontumor tissue and axillary lymph nodes from breast cancer patients. The study aimed to assess the relationships and possible T-cell exchange between tumor, surrounding tissue and draining lymph node repertoires in human breast cancer.

The axillary draining lymph nodes of breast cancer patients were the source of the lymph node samples. Unmatched junction bases come to 7, with V trimmed by 5 bases and J by 9 bases. The CDR3 runs 15 residues from the cysteine to the phenylalanine. Only CDR3 DNA remains: 45 bases, in frame from the first base. The study at large found these results: In luminal-like breast cancer, tumor and nontumor tissue repertoires resembled each other significantly more than in basal-like breast cancer. A scenario in which most tumor T cells derive from the lymph node and then expand within tumor tissue was judged to be consistent with the data. Tumor T-cell repertoires showed less diversity than lymph node repertoires and more diversity than nontumor tissue repertoires, and tumor T-cell repertoires showed preferential V and J gene usage. Rather than being directly demonstrated, the conclusion that tumor T cells originate in lymph nodes was presented as consistent with a hypothesis.

The sequencer was an Illumina HiSeq 2000. Multiplex PCR amplification was used to generate the TCR beta chain libraries. The amplified TCR beta chain products were analyzed by high-throughput sequencing. The public reads were reprocessed in TCRdb via fastp at Q25 and MiXCR, keeping in-frame beta chains. Records with the same CDR3 protein are collapsed into one entry carrying the most frequent genes and DNA. A total of over 200,000 distinct CDR3 sequences appear in this sample, less than 40% of them only once. The ten largest make up 3.6% of the sample. The TCR originated in a female donor with breast cancer. Some clones in this sample may be carry-over from other donors' samples. The sequenced sample consisted of axillary lymph node tissue. The chain couples TRBV12-3 or TRBV12-4 to TRBJ2-1; TRBD2 agrees with 13 junctional bases. The sequenced DNA: TGTGCCAGCAGTAGCGGGACTAGCGGGACGCGTGAGCAGTTCTTC. Its protein is CASSSGTSGTREQFF.